These 9 T cell receptor beta chains share one sample of origin, sequenced in a study of identifying expanded T cells in peripheral blood. This table comes from immunoSEQ multiplex PCR, and its TCRdb copy is limited to in-frame clones, with some not included. The sample lists some 130,000 clones, 80% to 90% occurring once. Material: blood. These receptors all stem from a person between 18 and 69 years old in good health.

The chain links TRBV7-2 to TRBJ1-2, with 7 bases matching TRBD1. V gave up 0 bases and J gave up 7 bases; unmatched junction bases: 2. The CDR3 consists of 13 residues. From germline, CDR1 is SGHTA and CDR2 FQGNSA. The CDR3 spells CASSLAGDSGYTF. The CDR3, as DNA: TGTGCCAGCAGCTTAGCAGGGGACAGTGGCTACACCTTC.

The J gene is TRBJ2-4, the V gene TRBV2; D is ambiguous. Germline CDR1 reads SNHLY; CDR2 reads FYNNEI. CDR3 length equals 15 residues. Trimming took off 6 bases at V and 4 bases at J, with 16 bases between the two ends. CDR3 nucleotide sequence: TGTGCCAGCAGGGGTTACAGAGTTGAGAAAAACATTCAGTACTTC. This codes for CASRGYRVEKNIQYF. Drawing the rest from reference TRBV2 and TRBJ2-4, the complete variable domain is EPEVTQTPSHQVTQMGQEVILRCVPISNHLYFYWYRQILGQKVEFLVSFYNNEISEKSEIFDDQFSVERPDGSNFTLKIRSTKLEDSAMYFCASRGYRVEKNIQYFGAGTRLSVL.

This chain links TRBV19 with TRBJ1-3; D is unresolved. The ends were cut back, 6 bases at V and 4 bases at J, with 10 bases in the middle. The CDR3 sequence is 13 residues long. Germline assignment: CDR1 LNHDA and CDR2 SQIVND (reference sequence). CDR3 DNA sequence: TGTGCCAGTAGCTCGGACGGCGGAAACACCATATATTTT. Its translation: CASSSDGGNTIYF.

This chain connects TRBV5-4 to TRBJ2-2; 9 bases match TRBD2. The ends lost 1 base at V and 5 bases at J; junction bases unmatched: 3. The CDR3 has 15 residues. CDR1 is SGHNT and CDR2 is YYREEE in the germline V gene (reference sequence). The CDR3 coding sequence is TGTGCCAGCAGCTTGAGGCTAGCGGGAACCGGGGAGCTGTTTTTT. Translation gives CASSLRLAGTGELFF.

The rearrangement uses TRBV5-1 and TRBJ2-1, with 11 positions matching TRBD1. The CDR3 loop spans 14 amino acids. Germline trimming cut 3 bases from V and 10 bases from J; bases unmatched to any gene: 6. Looked up from germline, CDR1 is SGHRS and CDR2 is YFSETQ. In nucleotides, the CDR3 is TGCGCCAGCAGCTCCTCCGGGACAGGGGGAGAGCAGTTCTTC. Protein sequence: CASSSSGTGGEQFF.

The chain links TRBV19 to TRBJ2-6, with D possibly TRBD1 on 6 matching bases. Germline assignment: CDR1 LNHDA and CDR2 SQIVND (reference sequence). The CDR3 loop spans 14 amino acids. V lost 9 bases and J 4 bases, leaving 13 bases between the germline ends. The CDR3: CASSQGTGANVLTF. The CDR3, as DNA: TGTGCCAGCTCACAGGGTACCGGGGCCAACGTCCTGACTTTC.

J is TRBJ2-3 and V is TRBV18; tentative D call: TRBD2 (5 bases). Trimming shortened V by 5 bases and J by 2 bases, and 8 bases separated the two germline ends. The CDR3 spans 13 residues. Germline V gives CDR1 KGHSH, CDR2 LQKENI. For the CDR3, the DNA is TGTGCCAGCTCAGGGAGCTACACAGATACGCAGTATTTT. Its protein is CASSGSYTDTQYF.

This clone is a singleton in its sample. Being one base from a much bigger clone, this may be a read error. At the DNA level, this CDR3 is encoded by other sequences in the same sample as well. The CDR3 DNA reads TGTGCCAGCAGTGAGACAGCGAACACCGGGGAGCTGTTTTTT. Translation gives CASSETANTGELFF. This sequence joins TRBV6-4 and TRBJ2-2; D possibly corresponds to TRBD1 (5 bases). The CDR3 loop spans 14 amino acids. Per the germline V gene, CDR1 is MRHNA and CDR2 is SNTAGT. V lost 3 bases, J lost 0 bases, and 5 bases lay in between.

The chain uses TRBV28 and TRBJ1-3, with TRBD1 matching over 7 bases. The CDR3 covers 15 residues. Germline CDR1 reads MDHEN; CDR2 reads SYDVKM. V was pared by 5 bases and J by 4 bases, with 8 bases of the junction left unmatched. The CDR3 sequence is CASSPNSGGGNTIYF. The CDR3 bases are TGTGCCAGCAGTCCCAATTCAGGGGGAGGAAACACCATATATTTT. Combining the CDR3 with reference TRBV28 and TRBJ1-3 gives the whole variable domain DVKVTQSSRYLVKRTGEKVFLECVQDMDHENMFWYRQDPGLGLRLIYFSYDVKMKEKGDIPEGYSVSREKKERFSLILESASTNQTSMYLCASSPNSGGGNTIYFGEGSWLTVV.